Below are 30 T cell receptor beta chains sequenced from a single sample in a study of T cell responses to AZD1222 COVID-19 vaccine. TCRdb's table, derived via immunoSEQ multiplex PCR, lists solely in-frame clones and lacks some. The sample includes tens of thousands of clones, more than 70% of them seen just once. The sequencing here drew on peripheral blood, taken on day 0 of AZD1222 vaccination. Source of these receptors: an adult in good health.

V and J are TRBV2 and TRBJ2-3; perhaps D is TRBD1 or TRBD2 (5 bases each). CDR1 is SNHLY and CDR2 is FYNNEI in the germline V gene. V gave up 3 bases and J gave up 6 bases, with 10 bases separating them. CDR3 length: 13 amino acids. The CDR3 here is CASSDGWGDTQYF. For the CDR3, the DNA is TGTGCCAGCAGTGATGGATGGGGGGATACGCAGTATTTT.

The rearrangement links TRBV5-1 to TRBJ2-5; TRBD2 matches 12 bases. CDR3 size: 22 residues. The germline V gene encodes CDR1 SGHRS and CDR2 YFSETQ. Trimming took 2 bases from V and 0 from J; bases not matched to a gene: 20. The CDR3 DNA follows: TGCGCCAGCAGCTTCCCAACTCCAGAGACTAGCGGGGGATCCGTGTACCAAGAGACCCAGTACTTC. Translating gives CASSFPTPETSGGSVYQETQYF.

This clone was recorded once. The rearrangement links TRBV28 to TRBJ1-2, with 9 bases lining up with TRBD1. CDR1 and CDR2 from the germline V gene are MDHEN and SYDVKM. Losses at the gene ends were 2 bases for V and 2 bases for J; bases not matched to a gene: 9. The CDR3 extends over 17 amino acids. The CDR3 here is CASSLTETGGMNYGYTF. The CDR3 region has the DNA TGTGCCAGCAGTTTAACCGAGACAGGGGGTATGAACTATGGCTACACCTTC.

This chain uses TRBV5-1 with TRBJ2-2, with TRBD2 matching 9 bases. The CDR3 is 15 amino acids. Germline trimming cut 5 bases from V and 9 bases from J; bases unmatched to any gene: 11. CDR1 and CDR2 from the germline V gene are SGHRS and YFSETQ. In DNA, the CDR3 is TGCGCCAGCAGTACAGGACTAGCGACCAACAGGGAGCTGTTTTTT. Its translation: CASSTGLATNRELFF.

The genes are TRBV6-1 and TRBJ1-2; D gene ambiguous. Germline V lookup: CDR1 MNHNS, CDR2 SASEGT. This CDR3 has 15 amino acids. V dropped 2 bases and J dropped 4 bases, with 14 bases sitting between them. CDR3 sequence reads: CASSEFGRSFYGYTF. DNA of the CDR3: TGTGCCAGCAGTGAATTTGGCAGGAGCTTCTATGGCTACACCTTC.

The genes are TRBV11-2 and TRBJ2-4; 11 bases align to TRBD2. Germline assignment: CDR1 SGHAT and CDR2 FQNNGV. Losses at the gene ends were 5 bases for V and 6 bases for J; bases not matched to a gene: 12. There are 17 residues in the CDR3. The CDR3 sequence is CASSPPGGLAGGNIQYF. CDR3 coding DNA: TGTGCCAGCAGCCCCCCGGGTGGGCTAGCGGGGGGAAACATTCAGTACTTC. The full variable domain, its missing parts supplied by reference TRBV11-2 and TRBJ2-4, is EAGVAQSPRYKIIEKRQSVAFWCNPISGHATLYWYQQILGQGPKLLIQFQNNGVVDDSQLPKDRFSAERLKGVDSTLKIQPAKLEDSAVYLCASSPPGGLAGGNIQYFGAGTRLSVL.

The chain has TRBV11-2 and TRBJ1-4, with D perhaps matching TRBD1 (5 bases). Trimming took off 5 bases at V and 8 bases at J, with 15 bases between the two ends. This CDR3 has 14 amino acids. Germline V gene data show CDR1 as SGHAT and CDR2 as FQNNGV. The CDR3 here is CASSLGQGNEKLFF. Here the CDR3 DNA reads TGTGCCAGCAGCCTGGGGCAGGGAAACGAAAAACTGTTTTTT.

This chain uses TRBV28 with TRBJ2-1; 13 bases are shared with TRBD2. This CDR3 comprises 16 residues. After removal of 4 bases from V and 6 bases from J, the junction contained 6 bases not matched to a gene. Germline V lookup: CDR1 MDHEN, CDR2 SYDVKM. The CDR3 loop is CASSYGGLAGVNEQFF. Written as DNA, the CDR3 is TGTGCCAGCAGTTATGGAGGACTAGCGGGAGTCAATGAGCAGTTCTTC.

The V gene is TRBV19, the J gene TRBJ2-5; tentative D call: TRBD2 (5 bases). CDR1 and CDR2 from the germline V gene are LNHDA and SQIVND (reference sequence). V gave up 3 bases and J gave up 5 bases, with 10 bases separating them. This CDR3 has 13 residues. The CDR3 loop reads CASSMYPGETQYF. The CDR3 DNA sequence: TGTGCCAGTAGTATGTATCCGGGGGAGACCCAGTACTTC.

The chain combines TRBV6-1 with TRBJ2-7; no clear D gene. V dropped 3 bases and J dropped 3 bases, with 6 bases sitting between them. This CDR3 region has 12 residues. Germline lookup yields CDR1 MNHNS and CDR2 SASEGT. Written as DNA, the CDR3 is TGTGCCAGCAGTGAGCCGCTCTACGAGCAGTACGTC. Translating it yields CASSEPLYEQYV.

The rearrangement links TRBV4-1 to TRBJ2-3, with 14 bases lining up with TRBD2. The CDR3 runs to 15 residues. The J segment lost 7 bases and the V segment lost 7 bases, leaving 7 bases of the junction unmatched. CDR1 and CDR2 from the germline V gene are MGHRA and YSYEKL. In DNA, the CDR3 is TGCGCCAGCACCTCGGGACTAGCGGGAGATAATACGCAGTATTTT. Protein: CASTSGLAGDNTQYF.

The CDR3 sequence is CASSIVAQETQYF. The CDR3 DNA sequence: TGTGCCAGTAGTATAGTGGCGCAAGAGACCCAGTACTTC. The V call is TRBV19, the J call TRBJ2-5; D ambiguous. Trimming took 1 base from V and 2 from J, leaving 5 bases between them. The CDR3 has 13 amino acids. The germline V gene has CDR1 LNHDA and CDR2 SQIVND (reference sequence).

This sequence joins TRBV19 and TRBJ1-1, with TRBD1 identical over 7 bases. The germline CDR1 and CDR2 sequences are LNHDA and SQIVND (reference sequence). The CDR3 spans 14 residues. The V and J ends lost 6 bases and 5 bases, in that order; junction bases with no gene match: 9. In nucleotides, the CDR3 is TGTGCCAGTAGCAATCAGGGGGTCCGGACTGAAGCTTTCTTT. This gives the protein CASSNQGVRTEAFF.

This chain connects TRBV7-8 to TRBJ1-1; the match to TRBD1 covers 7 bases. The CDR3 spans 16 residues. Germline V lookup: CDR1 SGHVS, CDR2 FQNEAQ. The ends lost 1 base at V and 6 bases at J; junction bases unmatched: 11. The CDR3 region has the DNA TGTGCCAGCAGCTTAGGTTACGAGGGGGCGTTTGCTGAAGCTTTCTTT. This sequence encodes CASSLGYEGAFAEAFF.

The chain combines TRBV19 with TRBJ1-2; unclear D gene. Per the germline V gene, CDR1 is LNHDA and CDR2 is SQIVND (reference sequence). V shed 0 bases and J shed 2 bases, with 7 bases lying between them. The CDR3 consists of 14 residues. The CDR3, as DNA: TGTGCCAGTAGTATAGAGGCGGGGAACTATGGCTACACCTTC. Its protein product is CASSIEAGNYGYTF.

The CDR3 region has the DNA TGTGCCAGCAGTTACTCCACCTCCGGGGAGACCCAGTACTTC. Protein product: CASSYSTSGETQYF. The chain combines TRBV6-5 with TRBJ2-5; D not certain. V lost 0 bases and J lost 5, with 10 bases in between. This CDR3 contains 14 residues. Per germline, CDR1 MNHEY and CDR2 SVGAGI.

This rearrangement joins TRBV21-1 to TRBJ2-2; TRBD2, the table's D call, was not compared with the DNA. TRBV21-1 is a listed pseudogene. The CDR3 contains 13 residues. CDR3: CAAGGGETGELFF. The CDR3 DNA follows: TGTGCCGCAGGAGGGGGGGAAACCGGGGAGCTGTTTTTT.

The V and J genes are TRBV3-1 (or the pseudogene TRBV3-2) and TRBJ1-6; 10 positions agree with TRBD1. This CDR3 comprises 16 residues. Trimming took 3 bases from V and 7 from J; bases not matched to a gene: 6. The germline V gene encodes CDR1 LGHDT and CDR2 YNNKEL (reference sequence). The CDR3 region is CASSQFSDRGNSPLHF. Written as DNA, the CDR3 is TGTGCCAGCAGCCAGTTTTCGGACAGGGGGAATTCACCCCTCCACTTT.

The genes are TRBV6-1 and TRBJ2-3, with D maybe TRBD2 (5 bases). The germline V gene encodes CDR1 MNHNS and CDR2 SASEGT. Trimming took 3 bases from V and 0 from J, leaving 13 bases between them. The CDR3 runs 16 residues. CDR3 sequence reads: CASSELFIASTDTQYF. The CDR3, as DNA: TGTGCCAGCAGTGAGCTTTTCATAGCGAGCACAGATACGCAGTATTTT.

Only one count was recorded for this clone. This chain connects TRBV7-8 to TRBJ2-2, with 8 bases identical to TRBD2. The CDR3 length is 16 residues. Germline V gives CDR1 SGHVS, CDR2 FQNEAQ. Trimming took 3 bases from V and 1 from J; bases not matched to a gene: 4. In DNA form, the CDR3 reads TGTGCCAGCAGCTTGTTGCTAGCGGGGAACACCGGGGAGCTGTTTTTT. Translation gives CASSLLLAGNTGELFF.

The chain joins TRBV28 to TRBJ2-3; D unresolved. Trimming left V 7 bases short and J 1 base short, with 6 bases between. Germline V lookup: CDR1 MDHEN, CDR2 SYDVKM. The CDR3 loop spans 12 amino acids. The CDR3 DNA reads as TGTGCCAGCATACAAGGCACAGATACGCAGTATTTT. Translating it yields CASIQGTDTQYF. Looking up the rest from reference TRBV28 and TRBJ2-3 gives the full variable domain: DVKVTQSSRYLVKRTGEKVFLECVQDMDHENMFWYRQDPGLGLRLIYFSYDVKMKEKGDIPEGYSVSREKKERFSLILESASTNQTSMYLCASIQGTDTQYFGPGTRLTVL.

The CDR3 region has the DNA TGTGCCAGTAGTGGTGGAGGGGGAGAGACCCAGTACTTC. Protein product: CASSGGGGETQYF. The chain carries TRBV19 and TRBJ2-5; the D gene could be TRBD1 or TRBD2 (6 bases each). V lost 5 bases and J 4 bases, leaving 11 bases between the germline ends. The germline V gene has CDR1 LNHDA and CDR2 SQIVND (reference sequence). The CDR3 covers 13 residues.

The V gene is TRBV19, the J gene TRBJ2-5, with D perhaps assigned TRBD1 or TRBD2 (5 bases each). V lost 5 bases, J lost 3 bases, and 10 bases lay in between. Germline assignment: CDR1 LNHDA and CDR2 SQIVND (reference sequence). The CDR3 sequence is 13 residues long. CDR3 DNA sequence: TGTGCCAGTAGTCCCGGGACCGAAGAGACCCAGTACTTC. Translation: CASSPGTEETQYF. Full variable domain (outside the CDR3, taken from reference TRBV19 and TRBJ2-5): DGGITQSPKYLFRKEGQNVTLSCEQNLNHDAMYWYRQDPGQGLRLIYYSQIVNDFQKGDIAEGYSVSREKKESFPLTVTSAQKNPTAFYLCASSPGTEETQYFGPGTRLLVL.

CDR3 nucleotides: TGTGCCAGCAGCTTAGGCTACCAGCGGGGGGTAGATACGCAGTATTTT. The encoded protein is CASSLGYQRGVDTQYF. The gene calls are TRBV11-3 and TRBJ2-3; TRBD2 matches 9 bases. With 1 base clipped from V and 5 bases from J, the junction kept 7 bases outside the gene matches. The CDR3 contains 16 residues. Germline V gene data show CDR1 as SGHNT and CDR2 as YENEEA.

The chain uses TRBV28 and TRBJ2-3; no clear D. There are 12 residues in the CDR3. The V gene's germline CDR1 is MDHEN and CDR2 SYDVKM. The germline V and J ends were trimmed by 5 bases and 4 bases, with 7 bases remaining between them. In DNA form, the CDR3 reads TGTGCCAGCAGTGGCCAGGCAGATACGCAGTATTTT. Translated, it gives CASSGQADTQYF.

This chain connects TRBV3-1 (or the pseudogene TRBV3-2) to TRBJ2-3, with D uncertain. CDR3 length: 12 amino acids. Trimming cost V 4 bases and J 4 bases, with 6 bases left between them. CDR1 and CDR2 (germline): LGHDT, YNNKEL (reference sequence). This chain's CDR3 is CASSPRPDTQYF. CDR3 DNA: TGTGCCAGCAGCCCCCGTCCAGATACGCAGTATTTT.

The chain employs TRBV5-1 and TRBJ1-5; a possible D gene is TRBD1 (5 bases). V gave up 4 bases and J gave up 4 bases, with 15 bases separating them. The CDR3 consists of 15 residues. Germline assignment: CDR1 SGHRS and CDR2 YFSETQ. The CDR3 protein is CASSPDGHHNQPQHF. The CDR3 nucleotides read TGCGCCAGCAGCCCGGACGGACACCATAATCAGCCCCAGCATTTT.

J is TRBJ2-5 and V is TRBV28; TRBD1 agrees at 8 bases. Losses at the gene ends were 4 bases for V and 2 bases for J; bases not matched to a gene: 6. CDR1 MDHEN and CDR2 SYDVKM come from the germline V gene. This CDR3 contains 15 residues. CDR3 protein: CASSSLTGGQETQYF. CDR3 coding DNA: TGTGCCAGCAGTTCATTAACAGGGGGACAAGAGACCCAGTACTTC.

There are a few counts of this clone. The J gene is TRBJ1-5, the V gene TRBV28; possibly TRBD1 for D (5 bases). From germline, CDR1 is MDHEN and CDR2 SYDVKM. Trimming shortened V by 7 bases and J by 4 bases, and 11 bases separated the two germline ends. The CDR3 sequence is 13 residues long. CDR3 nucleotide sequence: TGTGCCAGCATCGGGGGGGGGAATCAGCCCCAGCATTTT. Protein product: CASIGGGNQPQHF.

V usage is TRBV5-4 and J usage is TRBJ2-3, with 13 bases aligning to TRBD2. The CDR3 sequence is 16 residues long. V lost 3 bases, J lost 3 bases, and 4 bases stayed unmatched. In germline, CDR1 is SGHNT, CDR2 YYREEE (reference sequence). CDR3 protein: CASSSRTSGGTDTQYF. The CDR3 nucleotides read TGTGCCAGCAGCTCCCGGACTAGCGGGGGAACAGATACGCAGTATTTT.